These 9 T cell receptor beta chains were sequenced from one sample in a study of neurological immune-mediated disorders. The time point here: longitudinal time-point 2. Each CDR3 protein gets one entry after TCRdb re-called the 5' RACE reads with MiXCR. The sample has some 49,000 distinct CDR3 sequences, about an eighth seen once. Sequenced material: PBMCs. The receptors derive from a male donor with HTLV-1-associated myelopathy (HAM/TSP).

In its sample, this clonotype was seen many times. The chain recombines TRBV7-2 with TRBJ2-1, with D hard to call. Germline V gene data show CDR1 as SGHTA and CDR2 as FQGNSA. Trimming pared 5 bases from V and 9 bases from J, leaving 14 bases between. The CDR3 sequence is 13 residues long. CDR3 residues: CASSPQALIEQFF. For the CDR3, the DNA is TGTGCCAGCAGCCCCCAAGCTCTAATTGAGCAGTTCTTC.

In its sample, this clonotype was seen many times. The chain carries TRBV20-1 and TRBJ1-4; D gene unclear. The CDR3 is 13 amino acids. Trimming left V 4 bases short and J 5 bases short, with 11 bases between. Germline-derived CDR1 and CDR2 are DFQATT and SNEGSKA (reference sequence). DNA of the CDR3: TGCAGTGCTACGACGACCGGGAATGAAAAACTGTTTTTT. Amino acids: CSATTTGNEKLFF.

This clonotype was found many times. The chain links TRBV12-3 or TRBV12-4 to TRBJ2-7; D unresolved. The V gene lost 1 base and the J gene lost 3 bases, with 13 bases spanning the gap. The CDR3 loop spans 15 amino acids. The DNA for the CDR3 is TGTGCCAGCAGTTTAGAGGGTGGAACGGGCTACGAGCAGTACTTC. Its translation is CASSLEGGTGYEQYF.

This clonotype was counted many times. The J gene is TRBJ2-7, the V gene TRBV3-1; D is possibly TRBD1 (5 bases). The V end was cut by 5 bases, the J end by 3 bases, with 14 bases between. The CDR3 runs to 14 residues. Germline-derived CDR1 and CDR2 are LGHDT and YNNKEL (reference sequence). DNA for the CDR3: TGTGCCAGCAGCACATGGCGACAGAGCTACGAGCAGTACTTC. This codes for CASSTWRQSYEQYF.

Ten or more counts support this clonotype. The chain carries TRBV15 and TRBJ2-7, with a possible D match to TRBD2 (7 bases). V was trimmed by 6 bases and J by 5 bases, leaving 14 bases between them. CDR1 is LNHNV, CDR2 YYDKDF, per germline (reference sequence). The CDR3 extends over 13 amino acids. The CDR3 nucleotides are TGTGCCACCAGGGCGGCGGGGGCCAACGAGCAGTACTTC. Amino acid sequence: CATRAAGANEQYF.

DNA of the CDR3: TGCGCCAGCAGCTTAGAAGGGCCAAAGGATACGCAGTATTTT. Translated: CASSLEGPKDTQYF. This chain links TRBV5-1 with TRBJ2-3; D ambiguous. The V and J ends lost 2 bases and 6 bases respectively, with 13 bases between them. There are 14 residues in the CDR3. CDR1 is SGHRS, CDR2 YFSETQ, per germline.

In its sample, this clonotype was seen many times. The V gene is TRBV7-6, the J gene TRBJ1-1; no firm D call. Trimming took 1 base from V and 3 from J, leaving 6 bases between them. This CDR3 comprises 13 residues. Germline CDR1 reads SGHVS; CDR2 reads FNYEAQ. CDR3 DNA sequence: TGTGCCAGCAGCTTAGGAGGCCACACTGAAGCTTTCTTT. Protein sequence: CASSLGGHTEAFF.

This clonotype was picked up many times. This rearrangement joins TRBV5-1 to TRBJ2-1, with TRBD2 as a possible D gene (6 bases). V lost 2 bases and J lost 0, with 9 bases in between. CDR3 length: 15 residues. From germline, CDR1 is SGHRS and CDR2 YFSETQ. The CDR3 protein is CASSLPGSSYNEQFF. CDR3 coding DNA: TGCGCCAGCAGCTTACCCGGGAGCTCCTACAATGAGCAGTTCTTC. Drawing the rest from reference TRBV5-1 and TRBJ2-1, the complete variable domain is KAGVTQTPRYLIKTRGQQVTLSCSPISGHRSVSWYQQTPGQGLQFLFEYFSETQRNKGNFPGRFSGRQFSNSRSEMNVSTLELGDSALYLCASSLPGSSYNEQFFGPGTRLTVL.

This clonotype was observed many times. The chain recombines TRBV5-1 with TRBJ2-3, with a weak D call TRBD2 (5 bases). This CDR3 is 15 amino acids long. Germline V gene sequence: CDR1 SGHRS, CDR2 YFSETQ. Trimming stripped 9 bases from V and 2 bases from J, with 19 bases between. CDR3 sequence reads: CATQRTPSDTDTQYF. In DNA, the CDR3 is TGCGCCACCCAGCGGACTCCCTCTGACACAGATACGCAGTATTTT.